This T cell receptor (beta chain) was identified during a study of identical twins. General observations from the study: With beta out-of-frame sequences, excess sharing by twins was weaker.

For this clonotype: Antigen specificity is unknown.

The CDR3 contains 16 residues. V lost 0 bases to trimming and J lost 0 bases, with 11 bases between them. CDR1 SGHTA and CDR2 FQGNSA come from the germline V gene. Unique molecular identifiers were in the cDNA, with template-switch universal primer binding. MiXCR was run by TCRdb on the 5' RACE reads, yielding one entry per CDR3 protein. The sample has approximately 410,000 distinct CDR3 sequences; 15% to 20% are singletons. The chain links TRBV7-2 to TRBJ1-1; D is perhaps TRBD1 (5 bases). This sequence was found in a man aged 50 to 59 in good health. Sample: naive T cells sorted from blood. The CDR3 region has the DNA TGTGCCAGCAGCTTAGCAGGAGGACACCTGAACACTGAAGCTTTCTTT. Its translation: CASSLAGGHLNTEAFF.